The source of this TCR beta chain is a study of T cells in localized non-small cell lung cancer. Method: immunoSEQ multiplex PCR; TCRdb's copy keeps in-frame clones and lacks some. Of about 56,000 clones in the sample, 80% to 90% were seen once. Study-wide results and caveats: Sequencing, confined to only one tumor region, leaves heterogeneity possible. A median 57 of the top 100 tumor clones appeared in adjacent lung. Measurement of T cell clonality placed uninvolved adjacent lung highest, above the level in tumor. Higher blood T cell density tracked longer overall survival.

As regards this clone: Its antigen remains unidentified.

The clonotype was recovered from a woman aged 40-69 years with stage I lung adenocarcinoma. This material consisted of peripheral blood, taken before any cancer treatment.

In nucleotides, the CDR3 is TGTGCCAGCAGCCAAGGGTGGGGAGCCGGTGGTTACGAGCAGTACTTC. Amino acid sequence: CASSQGWGAGGYEQYF. The rearrangement uses TRBV14 and TRBJ2-7; the D gene is possibly TRBD2 (5 bases). Germline V CDR1 and CDR2: SGHDN, FVKESK. The V and J ends lost 1 base and 4 bases respectively, with 17 bases between them. CDR3 size: 16 residues.